The present TCR beta chain was sequenced within a study of identifying expanded T cells in peripheral blood. Findings of the study overall: Variance in clone template counts between two-week samples significantly increased with total template count across all healthy donors.

Assay: immunoSEQ multiplex PCR; the TCRdb copy retains only in-frame clones and omits some. The sample carries about 85,000 clones, about 88% recorded once. No infections or other immune events were documented during collection. Details on this clone: Its antigen is unidentified.

The receptor was isolated from a person between 18 and 69 years old in good health. The sample consisted of blood.

The CDR3 DNA reads as TGTGCCAGCAGTTGGGACAGGGGATATGGCTACACCTTC. Amino acid sequence: CASSWDRGYGYTF. The chain carries TRBV28 and TRBJ1-2; 10 nucleotides align to TRBD1. J lost 5 bases, V lost 4 bases, and 1 base had no gene match. Germline V gene lookup returns CDR1 MDHEN and CDR2 SYDVKM. The CDR3 contains 13 residues.